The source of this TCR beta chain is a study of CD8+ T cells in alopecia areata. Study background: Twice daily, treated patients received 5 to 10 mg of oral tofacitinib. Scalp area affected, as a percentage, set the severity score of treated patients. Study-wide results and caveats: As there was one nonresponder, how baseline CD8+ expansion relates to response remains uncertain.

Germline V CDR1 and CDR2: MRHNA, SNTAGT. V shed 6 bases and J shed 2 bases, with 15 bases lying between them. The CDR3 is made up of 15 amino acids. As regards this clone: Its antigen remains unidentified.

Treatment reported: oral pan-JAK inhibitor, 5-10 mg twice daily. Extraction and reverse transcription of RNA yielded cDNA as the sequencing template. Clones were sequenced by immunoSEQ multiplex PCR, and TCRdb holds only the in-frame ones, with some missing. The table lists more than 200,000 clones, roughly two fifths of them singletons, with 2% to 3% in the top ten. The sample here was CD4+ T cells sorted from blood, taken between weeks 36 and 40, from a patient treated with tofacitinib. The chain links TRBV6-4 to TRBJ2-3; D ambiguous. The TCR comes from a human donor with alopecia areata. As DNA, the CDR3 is TGTGCCAGCAGACAAACCGGACGGTCCACAGATACGCAGTATTTT. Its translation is CASRQTGRSTDTQYF.